The T cell receptor (beta chain) under discussion was sequenced for a study of cytomegalovirus exposure and HLA in healthy donors. Germline CDR1 reads LNHDA; CDR2 reads SQIVND (reference sequence). V lost 1 base to trimming and J lost 6 bases, with 7 bases between them. The CDR3 is made up of 13 amino acids. A word on this clone: Its specificity is not known.

Study findings and constraints: Upon later analysis, TCR association rates were observed to vary by HLA locus, being highest for DRB1 and lowest for HLA-C.

The PCR employed 60 Vbeta primers together with 13 Jbeta primers. Assay used: immunoSEQ multiplex PCR; TCRdb lists only in-frame clones, some missing. The data contain 55,000 to 80,000 clones, about four fifths of them singletons. The chain carries TRBV19 and TRBJ2-1; no definite D call. The clonotype originates from a woman in her 30s in good health and CMV-seronegative. Sample: PBMCs. For the CDR3, the DNA is TGTGCCAGTAGTATAGGAGAGATCAATGAGCAGTTCTTC. Residues: CASSIGEINEQFF.